The sequence of this TCR beta chain was determined in a study of blood T cell repertoires in COVID-19. Whole-study context: The study drew acute and convalescent COVID-19 samples from the United States, Italy and Spain. Sources were T cells, B-cell-depleted T cells, or PBMCs; the material itself was cDNA or gDNA.

Authors' methods: Estimation of nucleated cell counts was performed using reference gene primer amplification. Only in-frame clones appear in the TCRdb table, and some are missing; sequencing was by immunoSEQ multiplex PCR. V and J calls and clone size are given by that table; D and trimming were obtained from the DNA. The table records 70,000 to 80,000 clones, approximately 85% of them present only once. Deletions cut 4 bases from V and 4 bases from J, with 17 bases between. The CDR3 totals 15 residues. Germline V CDR1 and CDR2: SGDLS, YYNGEE. Sample: peripheral blood. This sequence originates from a woman older than 75 with active or convalescent COVID-19. The J gene is TRBJ2-5, the V gene TRBV9; TRBD1 is a possible D gene (5 bases). DNA of the CDR3: TGTGCCAGCAGCCCCAGCCAGGGTAGAGGAGAGACCCAGTACTTC. Its protein is CASSPSQGRGETQYF.